The 25 T cell receptor beta chains reported below all come from one sample, sequenced in a study of blood T cell repertoires in COVID-19. Assay: immunoSEQ multiplex PCR; the TCRdb copy retains only in-frame clones and omits some. The data contain around 300,000 clones, 70% to 90% of them singletons. The specimen was peripheral blood. These receptors originate from a woman aged 70-85 years with acute or convalescent COVID-19.

CDR3 DNA: TGTGCCTGGAGTGACAGGTACACAGATACGCAGTATTTT. Translated, it gives CAWSDRYTDTQYF. This chain uses TRBV30 with TRBJ2-3, with D tentatively TRBD1 (5 bases). The CDR3 runs 13 residues. The V end lost 1 base, the J end lost 2 bases, and 7 bases lay between the germline ends. CDR1 and CDR2 from the germline V gene are GTSNPN and SVGIG (reference sequence).

The chain has TRBV5-4 and TRBJ2-3; 7 bases map to TRBD2. J gave up 4 bases and V 3 bases, and 5 bases lay outside the gene matches. From germline, CDR1 is SGHNT and CDR2 YYREEE (reference sequence). The CDR3 covers 14 residues. The CDR3 nucleotides are TGTGCCAGCAGCTCAAGCGGGGTGGCAGATACGCAGTATTTT. Translation gives CASSSSGVADTQYF.

V and J are TRBV5-4 and TRBJ1-1; D might be TRBD1 (5 bases). CDR3 length: 15 amino acids. Germline V lookup: CDR1 SGHNT, CDR2 YYREEE (reference sequence). V lost 0 bases and J 0 bases, leaving 9 bases between the germline ends. CDR3 residues: CASSLEGALNTEAFF. In DNA form, the CDR3 reads TGTGCCAGCAGCTTGGAAGGGGCGTTGAACACTGAAGCTTTCTTT.

The V gene is TRBV11-2, the J gene TRBJ2-3, with TRBD2 identical over 7 bases. This CDR3 has 16 residues. Germline trimming cut 2 bases from V and 1 base from J; bases unmatched to any gene: 6. The germline V gene has CDR1 SGHAT and CDR2 FQNNGV. The CDR3 DNA sequence: TGTGCCAGCAGCTTACGTGGGGGGGACCGCACAGATACGCAGTATTTT. It encodes CASSLRGGDRTDTQYF.

CDR3 protein: CASSPGGGGYNEQFF. The CDR3 DNA reads as TGTGCCAGCTCACCCGGCGGCGGGGGGTACAATGAGCAGTTCTTC. The V gene is TRBV18, the J gene TRBJ2-1; 8 nucleotides agree with TRBD2. Germline V lookup: CDR1 KGHSH, CDR2 LQKENI. The CDR3 consists of 15 residues. V lost 3 bases and J lost 4; bases outside the gene matches: 5.

The J gene is TRBJ1-2, the V gene TRBV6-5; no reliable D call. Trimming cost V 6 bases and J 4 bases, with 12 bases left between them. This CDR3 comprises 13 residues. Germline CDR1 MNHEY, CDR2 SVGAGI. CDR3 coding DNA: TGTGCCAGCAGGAGGGAGGGTGCCTATGGCTACACCTTC. Its protein product is CASRREGAYGYTF.

V is TRBV19 and J is TRBJ2-1; 9 bases are a match to TRBD2. The ends lost 5 bases at V and 0 bases at J; junction bases unmatched: 17. The CDR3 spans 20 residues. CDR1 is LNHDA, CDR2 SQIVND, per germline (reference sequence). CDR3 bases: TGTGCCAGTAGTCCCTCTTTGTTAGCGGGGGCTACCAGCTCCTACAATGAGCAGTTCTTC. It is translated as CASSPSLLAGATSSYNEQFF.

The J gene is TRBJ2-5, the V gene TRBV5-1, with D hard to call. The CDR3 runs to 12 residues. Germline lookup yields CDR1 SGHRS and CDR2 YFSETQ. V lost 4 bases to trimming and J lost 3 bases, with 7 bases between them. CDR3 in DNA: TGCGCCAGCAGCAAAACAGAAGAGACCCAGTACTTC. It translates to CASSKTEETQYF.

This clone appeared once. Here the CDR3 DNA reads TGTGCCAGCAGTGAGCAGGGGACCGAAAAACTGTTTTTT. Translating it yields CASSEQGTEKLFF. The rearrangement joins TRBV6-1 to TRBJ1-4, with D tentatively TRBD1 (6 bases). Germline-derived CDR1 and CDR2 are MNHNS and SASEGT. V lost 3 bases to trimming and J lost 8 bases, with 10 bases between them. The CDR3 has 13 amino acids.

This chain connects TRBV28 to TRBJ1-2, with D hard to call. The V and J ends lost 2 bases and 4 bases respectively, with 8 bases between them. In germline, CDR1 is MDHEN, CDR2 SYDVKM. The CDR3 sequence is 13 residues long. CDR3 region: CASSLGPSYGYTF. In nucleotides, the CDR3 is TGTGCCAGCAGTTTAGGGCCATCCTATGGCTACACCTTC.

The chain recombines TRBV11-3 with TRBJ2-1; D possibly corresponds to TRBD1 (5 bases). Per the germline V gene, CDR1 is SGHNT and CDR2 is YENEEA. Trimming removed 1 base at V and 4 bases at J, with 5 bases between. The CDR3 covers 13 residues. CDR3 sequence (DNA): TGTGCCAGCAGCTTAGGACAGTACAATGAGCAGTTCTTC. This translates into CASSLGQYNEQFF. The whole variable domain, filled in from reference TRBV11-3 and TRBJ2-1, reads EAGVVQSPRYKIIEKKQPVAFWCNPISGHNTLYWYLQNLGQGPELLIRYENEEAVDDSQLPKDRFSAERLKGVDSTLKIQPAELGDSAVYLCASSLGQYNEQFFGPGTRLTVL.

The rearrangement uses TRBV20-1 and TRBJ2-1; maybe TRBD2 (5 bases). Per the germline V gene, CDR1 is DFQATT and CDR2 is SNEGSKA (reference sequence). This CDR3 has 11 residues. V was clipped by 5 bases and J by 12 bases, with 14 bases between them. CDR3 region: CSAQILEGQFF. In DNA form, the CDR3 reads TGCAGTGCTCAGATACTAGAGGGGCAGTTCTTC.

This chain uses TRBV7-2 with TRBJ2-5; D may be TRBD2 (5 bases). The V gene lost 2 bases and the J gene lost 4 bases, with 11 bases spanning the gap. CDR1 is SGHTA, CDR2 FQGNSA, per germline. The CDR3 covers 14 residues. The CDR3 reads CASSLLSRGETQYF. The CDR3, as DNA: TGTGCCAGCAGCTTATTATCCCGGGGAGAGACCCAGTACTTC.

V gene TRBV18 combines with J gene TRBJ2-6; tentatively, D is TRBD1 (6 bases). V dropped 3 bases and J dropped 4 bases, with 10 bases sitting between them. CDR1 and CDR2 (germline): KGHSH, LQKENI. The CDR3 is 15 residues long. Here the CDR3 reads CASSPGQRGANVLTF. CDR3 sequence (DNA): TGTGCCAGCTCACCCGGACAGCGAGGGGCCAACGTCCTGACTTTC.

This clone was recorded a few times. The V gene is TRBV5-1, the J gene TRBJ2-2, with 9 bases aligning to TRBD1. Unmatched junction bases numbered 10, after V lost 9 bases and J lost 7 bases. This CDR3 comprises 14 residues. Germline V gives CDR1 SGHRS, CDR2 YFSETQ. CDR3 DNA: TGCGCCACTAAACCGACAGGGGGAAACGGGGAGCTGTTTTTT. This gives the protein CATKPTGGNGELFF. Together with reference TRBV5-1 and TRBJ2-2, the CDR3 gives the full variable domain: KAGVTQTPRYLIKTRGQQVTLSCSPISGHRSVSWYQQTPGQGLQFLFEYFSETQRNKGNFPGRFSGRQFSNSRSEMNVSTLELGDSALYLCATKPTGGNGELFFGEGSRLTVL.

The rearrangement uses TRBV12-3 or TRBV12-4 and TRBJ2-1, with D unclear. Between the trimmed V and J ends, which lost 2 bases and 8 bases, there was a span of 4 bases. CDR3 length: 11 residues. The CDR3 DNA reads as TGTGCCAGCAGTTTAATCGATGAGCAGTTCTTC. Its translation is CASSLIDEQFF.

The rearrangement uses TRBV6-6 and TRBJ1-4, with 7 bases that match TRBD1. Germline loops: CDR1 MNHNY, CDR2 SVGAGI (reference sequence). The CDR3 is 13 amino acids. The V and J ends lost 6 bases and 10 bases, in that order; junction bases with no gene match: 8. CDR3 DNA: TGTGCCAGCAGGACAGGGTCCGCGGGAAAACTGTTTTTT. Amino acids: CASRTGSAGKLFF.

The V and J genes are TRBV10-3 and TRBJ1-3, with 10 positions matching TRBD1. Losses at the gene ends were 1 base for V and 0 bases for J; bases not matched to a gene: 0. The CDR3 is made up of 16 amino acids. Germline V CDR1 and CDR2: ENHRY, SYGVKD. The CDR3 sequence: CAISEWDRGSGNTIYF. CDR3 DNA sequence: TGTGCCATCAGTGAGTGGGACAGGGGCTCTGGAAACACCATATATTTT.

The CDR3 here is CASSLRSKETQYF. In DNA form, the CDR3 reads TGTGCCAGCAGCTTAAGGAGCAAAGAGACCCAGTACTTC. The chain couples TRBV7-8 to TRBJ2-5, with D unclear. The CDR3 is 13 residues long. Germline values: CDR1 SGHVS, CDR2 FQNEAQ. V gave up 2 bases and J gave up 3 bases, with 7 bases separating them.

This chain uses TRBV18 with TRBJ2-5; a possible D gene is TRBD2 (6 bases). CDR1 and CDR2 from the germline V gene are KGHSH and LQKENI. This CDR3 spans 16 amino acids. V was cut by 4 bases and J by 5 bases, with 20 bases left in between. The CDR3 here is CASSQPGLRAVETQYF. Written as DNA, the CDR3 is TGTGCCAGCTCACAGCCGGGACTCCGTGCCGTTGAGACCCAGTACTTC.

This chain connects TRBV6-5 to TRBJ2-7, with 9 positions matching TRBD1. Germline V gene lookup returns CDR1 MNHEY and CDR2 SVGAGI. The CDR3 runs 15 residues. V gave up 4 bases and J gave up 3 bases; unmatched junction bases: 7. CDR3 sequence (DNA): TGTGCCAGCAGTTCCACAGGGGGCATTCACTACGAGCAGTACTTC. Translation: CASSSTGGIHYEQYF.

This chain joins TRBV18 and TRBJ2-2; no clear D gene. The CDR3 is 16 residues long. Trimming left V 1 base short and J 0 bases short, with 9 bases between. CDR1 KGHSH and CDR2 LQKENI come from the germline V gene. The CDR3 here is CASSPLALANTGELFF. Here the CDR3 DNA reads TGTGCCAGCTCACCACTGGCGCTAGCGAACACCGGGGAGCTGTTTTTT.

The chain uses TRBV27 and TRBJ2-2; 7 nucleotides match TRBD2. The CDR3 is made up of 15 amino acids. In germline, CDR1 is MNHEY, CDR2 SMNVEV (reference sequence). J was trimmed by 6 bases and V by 6 bases; bases with no gene match: 10. CDR3 nucleotides: TGTGCCAGCAGAGGGAGGGGACCCCTCCCCGGGGAGCTGTTTTTT. This translates into CASRGRGPLPGELFF.

V usage is TRBV29-1 and J usage is TRBJ2-7; D might be TRBD1 (6 bases). The CDR3 has 14 amino acids. Germline V lookup: CDR1 SQVTM, CDR2 ANQGSEA. V dropped 4 bases and J dropped 2 bases, with 15 bases sitting between them. CDR3 protein: CSVGGQGQAYEQYF. CDR3 DNA: TGCAGCGTTGGGGGCCAGGGGCAGGCCTACGAGCAGTACTTC.

Concerning this clone: This sample includes further DNA sequences coding for the same CDR3. The V gene is TRBV19, the J gene TRBJ2-1, with D maybe TRBD2 (6 bases). This CDR3 is 15 amino acids long. Trimming left V 5 bases short and J 0 bases short, with 11 bases between. CDR1 and CDR2 (germline): LNHDA, SQIVND (reference sequence). CDR3 region: CASSGRGSSYNEQFF. The CDR3 nucleotides are TGTGCCAGTAGTGGGCGGGGTAGCTCCTACAATGAGCAGTTCTTC.